The clone carrying this T cell receptor (beta chain) showed up just a few times. This sample was taken from a study of blood T cell repertoires in COVID-19. V gave up 2 bases and J gave up 5 bases, with 10 bases separating them. CDR3 size: 13 residues. Germline V gene lookup returns CDR1 GTSNPN and CDR2 SVGIG (reference sequence). The authors' processing: Reference gene primers were amplified, and this amplification served to estimate nucleated cell counts. Assay used: immunoSEQ multiplex PCR; TCRdb lists only in-frame clones, some missing. The V and J calls and the clone size are those of that table, but D and trimming were determined from the DNA. Of some 200,000 clones in the sample, more than 75% were seen once.

The sample was peripheral blood. V is TRBV30 and J is TRBJ1-5; D gene unclear. This TCR was recovered from a man between 40 and 49 years old with active or convalescent COVID-19. As DNA, the CDR3 is TGTGCCTGGAGTTTTGGAGGAGATCAGCCCCAGCATTTT. Its protein product is CAWSFGGDQPQHF.